A selection of T cell receptor beta chains follows, all from one sample in a study of T cell clones after liver transplantation. Clones were sequenced by immunoSEQ multiplex PCR, and TCRdb holds only the in-frame ones, with some missing. The table lists about 120,000 clones, 90% of them singletons, with around 0.86% in the top ten. Sequencing was performed on CD4+ T cells from blood, taken 12 months after liver transplant. The receptors come from a human patient who received a liver transplant. Some of the T cells may derive from the graft donor. Both conserved end residues are part of each CDR3. The order of the fields is V gene, D gene, clone size, J gene, CDR3 DNA, CDR3 protein. A D gene is named only where the DNA matches it firmly. A clone size is listed for some rows: how often the clone was seen (once, few, many), or a class if it is expanded.

TRBV13,NA,NA,TRBJ2-6,TGTGCCAGCAGCGCCGACACGCCTGGGGCCAACGTCCTGACTTTC,CASSADTPGANVLTF
TRBV5-6,NA,NA,TRBJ2-7,TGTGCCAGCAGCTTGGAGGTTCGTGTTGGGTACGAGCAGTACTTC,CASSLEVRVGYEQYF
TRBV7-2,NA,NA,TRBJ2-5,TGTGCCAGCAGCTCTCCCTCTAGGGGGCGGGGGGAGACCCAGTACTTC,CASSSPSRGRGETQYF
TRBV30,NA,NA,TRBJ2-7,TGTGCCTGGAGTCCATCTTCCTACGAGCAGTACTTC,CAWSPSSYEQYF
TRBV7-9,NA,NA,TRBJ1-1,TGTGCCAGCAGCTTAGAATTGCAGGGCACTGAAGCTTTCTTT,CASSLELQGTEAFF
TRBV28,TRBD2,NA,TRBJ2-1,TGTGCCAGCAGTTTACGAGCGGGGATCCTCAATGAGCAGTTCTTC,CASSLRAGILNEQFF
TRBV5-5,TRBD1,NA,TRBJ1-3,TGTGCCAGCAGCTGGGTGACCGGGACAGGGCGAAACACCATATATTTT,CASSWVTGTGRNTIYF
TRBV4-3,NA,NA,TRBJ2-7,TGCGCCAGCAGCCAAGATGTAGGGGCCCCTTACGAGCAGTACTTC,CASSQDVGAPYEQYF
TRBV29-1,TRBD2,NA,TRBJ2-1,TGCAGCGTTGATCAAGGGGCGGGAGTGTCCTACAATGAGCAGTTCTTC,CSVDQGAGVSYNEQFF
TRBV18,TRBD1,NA,TRBJ2-1,TGTGCCAGCTCGCGCCGGACAGGCCCCAACAATGAGCAGTTCTTC,CASSRRTGPNNEQFF
TRBV28,NA,NA,TRBJ1-1,TGTTCGACCACTACCTCAGGCTATACTGAAGCTTTCTTT,CSTTTSGYTEAFF
TRBV6-5,NA,NA,TRBJ1-2,TGTGCCAGCGGCAGGGCCTATGGCTACACCTTC,CASGRAYGYTF
TRBV11-3,TRBD1,NA,TRBJ2-5,TGTGCCAGCAGCTCGGGACAGGGGACCCAGTACTTC,CASSSGQGTQYF
TRBV7-6,TRBD2,NA,TRBJ2-2,TGTGCCAGCAGCTTGGCGGGAGTCGGGACCGGGGAGCTGTTTTTT,CASSLAGVGTGELFF
TRBV11-3,TRBD2,NA,TRBJ2-7,TGTGCCAGCAGCTTAAGGCGACTAGCGGGAGTGAACGAGCAGTACTTC,CASSLRRLAGVNEQYF
TRBV11-2,NA,once,TRBJ2-5,TGTGCCAGCAGCGGACAGACGGAGACCCAGTACTTC,CASSGQTETQYF
TRBV28,TRBD2,NA,TRBJ2-1,TGTGCCAGCAGTTTAGTGGGAGGGAAGCAGTTCTTC,CASSLVGGKQFF
TRBV28,NA,NA,TRBJ2-7,TGTGCCAGCAGGTATGGGGGGAGCTCCTACGAGCAGTACTTC,CASRYGGSSYEQYF
TRBV5-1,NA,NA,TRBJ2-2,TGCGCCAGCAGCGAGACAGGGAACACCGGGGAGCTGTTTTTT,CASSETGNTGELFF
TRBV18,NA,NA,TRBJ1-1,TGTGCCAGCTCCCAGAATAAACAGAACACTGAAGCTTTCTTT,CASSQNKQNTEAFF
TRBV19,TRBD1,once,TRBJ2-7,TGTGCCAGTAGTCACGGGACAGGGCAGTACTTC,CASSHGTGQYF
TRBV7-6,TRBD1,NA,TRBJ2-7,TGTGCCAGCTCCGGACAGGGCTTTTCCTACGAGCAGTACTTC,CASSGQGFSYEQYF
TRBV7-2,NA,NA,TRBJ2-3,TGTGCCAGCAGCTCCCTGCGTTTGGGAGTCGGCACAGATACGCAGTATTTT,CASSSLRLGVGTDTQYF
TRBV7-8,NA,NA,TRBJ1-4,TGTGCCAGCAGCCTACGCGAGGCAACTAATGAAAAACTGTTTTTT,CASSLREATNEKLFF
TRBV28,TRBD1,NA,TRBJ2-7,TGTGCCAGCAGTGGGACAGGGGAGTACGAGCAGTACTTC,CASSGTGEYEQYF
TRBV29-1,TRBD2,NA,TRBJ2-3,TGCAGCGCCGGCTGGCTAGCGGCGAATTCACCTAGCACAGATACGCAGTATTTT,CSAGWLAANSPSTDTQYF
TRBV11-2,NA,NA,TRBJ1-2,TGTGCCAGCAGCTTAGGGCTGAGGGATAACTATGGCTACACCTTC,CASSLGLRDNYGYTF
TRBV7-2,NA,NA,TRBJ2-5,TGTGCCAGCAGCTTCAGGATAACAGAGACCCAGTACTTC,CASSFRITETQYF
TRBV7-9,NA,NA,TRBJ2-5,TGTGCCAGCAGCTTAGGGTTACGGGGGTCTCAAGAGACCCAGTACTTC,CASSLGLRGSQETQYF
TRBV9,NA,NA,TRBJ1-2,TGTGCCAGCAGCGTACTAGAAGGGAGAACGAGCTATGGCTACACCTTC,CASSVLEGRTSYGYTF
TRBV18,NA,NA,TRBJ1-5,TGTGCCAGCTCACCCGGGAGCAATCAGCCCCAGCATTTT,CASSPGSNQPQHF
TRBV6-5,TRBD1,NA,TRBJ1-5,TGTGCCAGCAGATTAGACAGGGAGCCCAATCAGCCCCAGCATTTT,CASRLDREPNQPQHF
TRBV6-6,NA,NA,TRBJ2-2,TGTGCCAGCGCCGGACTGACTACAACCGGGGAGCTGTTTTTT,CASAGLTTTGELFF
TRBV6-1,NA,once,TRBJ2-2,TGTGCCAGCAGTGACCGGGCCCGGCCGAACACCGGGGAGCTGTTTTTT,CASSDRARPNTGELFF
TRBV6-5,NA,NA,TRBJ1-5,TGTGCCAGCAGTAGGACGGACAATCAGCCCCAGCATTTT,CASSRTDNQPQHF
TRBV7-9,NA,NA,TRBJ1-3,TGTGCCAGCAGCTTAGCGCTGGGCTCTGGAAACACCATATATTTT,CASSLALGSGNTIYF
TRBV4-1,TRBD2,NA,TRBJ2-7,TGCGCCAGCAGCCAAGTTGCTAGCGGTACCTACGAGCAGTACTTC,CASSQVASGTYEQYF
TRBV5-4,TRBD1,NA,TRBJ2-3,TGTGCCAGCAGCTTGACGACAGGGACGACAGATACGCAGTATTTT,CASSLTTGTTDTQYF
TRBV2,NA,NA,TRBJ2-5,TGTGCCAGCATCAAGAATGTCGGGACCCAAGAGACCCAGTACTTC,CASIKNVGTQETQYF
TRBV18,NA,NA,TRBJ1-6,TGTGCCAGCTCACCGGGGCAGGGTCTGAATTCACCCCTCCACTTT,CASSPGQGLNSPLHF
TRBV30,TRBD2,NA,TRBJ2-3,TGTGCCTGGAGTGTAACTAGCGGGAGAGGTGCAGATACGCAGTATTTT,CAWSVTSGRGADTQYF
TRBV7-9,NA,NA,TRBJ2-7,TGTGCCAGCAGCTTAAAAGACGAGCAGTACTTC,CASSLKDEQYF
TRBV7-9,TRBD2,NA,TRBJ2-1,TGTGCCGCGTACCCCGGACTAGCGCACAATGAGCAGTTCTTC,CAAYPGLAHNEQFF
TRBV15,NA,NA,TRBJ2-7,TGTGCCACCAGCAGAGAGTTGGCAGCCCAAGGGCACGAGCAGTACTTC,CATSRELAAQGHEQYF
TRBV7-6,TRBD1,NA,TRBJ1-1,TGTGCCAGCAGCGGACCGGGACAGGGGGATCTTCGCACTGAAGCTTTCTTT,CASSGPGQGDLRTEAFF
TRBV7-2,NA,NA,TRBJ2-5,TGTGCCAGCAGCTCCCGAGTCAGAGAGACCCAGTACTTC,CASSSRVRETQYF
TRBV7-7,TRBD1,NA,TRBJ2-5,TGTGCCAGCAGCTCGACAGGGGAGGAAGAGACCCAGTACTTC,CASSSTGEEETQYF
TRBV5-4,NA,NA,TRBJ2-5,TGTGCCAGCAGCTTAACCGGGTCCAAGCAGACCCAGTACTTC,CASSLTGSKQTQYF